The 21 T cell receptor delta chains in this list originate from one sample, sequenced in a study of gamma-delta chains in newborns, infants, children. With CATT, TCRdb re-called clones from the reads. The sample has 8,000 or so delta-chain clones, about 3.7% seen once; the top ten hold over 15%. Input material: blood. Every receptor here comes from a child who was a newborn, infant or young child, either healthy, febrile or measles-vaccinated (not recorded which).

Turning to this clone: A much more abundant neighbour one base away suggests this may be a read error. The V gene is TRDV2, the J gene TRDJ1; 7 positions match TRDD3. Per germline, CDR1 GEAIGNYY and CDR2 EKD. The V segment lost 1 base and the J segment 4 bases; nucleotides outside the gene matches: 2. This CDR3 has 13 residues. Here the CDR3 reads CACDTRGYDKLIF. The CDR3 DNA is TGTGCCTGTGACACTAGGGGATACGATAAACTCATCTTT.

Regarding this clone: Other DNA sequences in the sample encode the same CDR3. The CDR3 sequence: CACDTAGGPSSWDTRQMFF. The CDR3 DNA reads TGTGCCTGTGACACAGCAGGGGGTCCAAGCTCCTGGGACACCCGACAGATGTTTTTC. The chain has TRDV2 and TRDJ3, with a possible D match to TRDD3 (5 bases). Trimming took off 1 base at V and 0 bases at J, with 15 bases between the two ends. Germline V lookup: CDR1 GEAIGNYY, CDR2 EKD. This CDR3 contains 19 residues.

This clone was observed a handful of times. The junction shows a germline mismatch at one end, possibly a read error. This sequence joins TRDV2 and TRDJ3, with D tentatively TRDD3 (5 bases). This CDR3 contains 16 residues. From germline, CDR1 is GEAIGNYY and CDR2 EKD. The CDR3 region is CACNTRGSWDTRQMFF. The CDR3 DNA follows: TGTGCCTGTAACACCAGGGGATCCTGGGACACCCGACAGATGTTTTTC.

This clone turned up a few times. J is TRDJ3 and V is TRDV2; 13 nucleotides line up with TRDD3. After removal of 0 bases from V and 0 bases from J, the junction contained 13 bases not matched to a gene. The CDR3 runs 23 residues. Germline values: CDR1 GEAIGNYY, CDR2 EKD. The CDR3 region has the DNA TGTGCCTGTGACACCGCACGAGATACTGGGGGATACGTTTTCTCCTGGGACACCCGACAGATGTTTTTC. Translated: CACDTARDTGGYVFSWDTRQMFF.

This clone was counted a few times. This may be a read error: a much more frequent sequence differs by one nucleotide. The chain has TRDV2 and TRDJ2; D might be TRDD3 (6 bases). V gave up 5 bases and J gave up 0 bases, with 12 bases separating them. Germline-derived CDR1 and CDR2 are GEAIGNYY and EKD. The CDR3 has 15 amino acids. CDR3 region: CACGTVGALTAQLFF. The CDR3 nucleotides read TGTGCCTGTGGCACTGTGGGGGCTTTGACAGCACAACTCTTCTTT.

This clone was seen only a few times. Mismatch with germline at one junction end may stem from a read error. The identical CDR3 is also encoded by other nucleotide sequences in the sample. V usage is TRDV2 and J usage is TRDJ3, with 8 bases identical to TRDD3. The CDR3 consists of 22 residues. Germline V CDR1 and CDR2: GEAIGNYY, EKD. As DNA, the CDR3 is TGTGCCTGTGACACCTTACTGGGGGGCAGTACCCTCAGCTCCTGGGACACCCGACAGATGTTCTTC. Translating gives CACDTLLGGSTLSSWDTRQMFF.

Concerning this clone: A read error may account for a junction end that differs from germline. The chain recombines TRDV2 with TRDJ3; D possibly corresponds to TRDD3 (6 bases). The CDR3 runs 19 residues. Germline loops: CDR1 GEAIGNYY, CDR2 EKD. This CDR3 reads CACDTWGSASSWDTRLMFF. The CDR3 DNA reads TGTGCCTGTGACACCTGGGGGTCCGCAAGCTCCTGGGACACCCGACTGATGTTTTTC.

In this sample, this clone is medium-sized. The chain uses TRDV1 and TRDJ1, with a tentative D call TRDD3 (6 bases). The germline V and J ends were trimmed by 0 bases and 2 bases, with 10 bases remaining between them. This CDR3 spans 15 amino acids. Germline CDR1 and CDR2: TSWWSYY and QGS. CDR3 DNA sequence: TGTGCTCTTGGGGAACTCGTACTGGGTACCGATAAACTCATCTTT. This sequence encodes CALGELVLGTDKLIF.

This clone was seen only a few times. Other nucleotide sequences in the sample specify the same CDR3. The chain has TRDV1 and TRDJ1; TRDD3 aligns across 8 bases. The CDR3 is made up of 18 amino acids. With V trimmed by 2 bases and J by 3 bases, 14 bases remained unmatched. The germline CDR1 and CDR2 sequences are TSWWSYY and QGS. This chain's CDR3 is CALGETFPLLGVADKLIF. CDR3 sequence (DNA): TGTGCTCTTGGGGAAACCTTCCCGTTACTGGGGGTAGCCGATAAACTCATCTTT.

V and J are TRDV2 and TRDJ2; 9 nucleotides agree with TRDD3. The ends lost 2 bases at V and 2 bases at J; junction bases unmatched: 8. CDR1 GEAIGNYY and CDR2 EKD come from the germline V gene. The length of the CDR3 is 17 residues. The CDR3 region is CACDNWGDTGLTAQLFF. The CDR3 DNA is TGTGCCTGTGACAATTGGGGGGATACAGGGTTGACAGCACAACTCTTCTTT.

In its sample, this clone was seen a few times. The junction departs from germline at one end; a sequencing error may be responsible. The V call is TRDV2, the J call TRDJ2; 7 bases are shared with TRDD3. Germline V gene sequence: CDR1 GEAIGNYY, CDR2 EKD. This CDR3 has 16 residues. This CDR3 is CACDTLGDLLTAQLFF. The CDR3 bases are TGCGCCTGTGACACTTTGGGGGACCTTTTGACAGCACAACTCTTCTTT.

This clone was detected only a few times. Possible read error: a much larger clone is one base away. The same CDR3 also results from other DNA sequences found in this sample. In nucleotides, the CDR3 is TGTGCCTGTGACACCGGTGGTGGGGCCCCCAGCTCCTGGGACACCCGACAGATGTTCTTC. This gives the protein CACDTGGGAPSSWDTRQMFF. This rearrangement joins TRDV2 to TRDJ3; perhaps TRDD3 as D (5 bases). This CDR3 has 20 residues. Germline loops: CDR1 GEAIGNYY, CDR2 EKD.

As to this clone: It may be a read error: a sequence one base away is much more abundant. The J gene is TRDJ3, the V gene TRDV2; maybe TRDD3 (6 bases). Germline V CDR1 and CDR2: GEAIGNYY, EKD. V gave up 5 bases and J gave up 1 base, with 8 bases separating them. The CDR3 is 15 amino acids. The CDR3 coding sequence is TGTGCCTGTGGTACTGGGTCCTGGGACACCCGACAGATGTTTTTC. Translated, it gives CACGTGSWDTRQMFF.

Remarks on this clone: This may arise from a read error, as a much more abundant clone is one base away. The same CDR3 arises from other DNA sequences in this sample as well. This chain uses TRDV2 with TRDJ3, with D perhaps matching TRDD3 (6 bases). CDR1 and CDR2 (germline): GEAIGNYY, EKD. The CDR3 sequence is 16 residues long. Here the CDR3 reads CACDTVGVWDTRQMFF. CDR3 nucleotide sequence: TGTGCCTGCGACACCGTGGGGGTCTGGGACACCCGACAGATGTTTTTC.

As to this clone: A much larger clone sits a single nucleotide away, making a read error possible. Distinct nucleotide sequences in the sample also encode this CDR3. V is TRDV2 and J is TRDJ3; 11 bases are a match to TRDD3. This CDR3 contains 18 residues. Germline CDR1 and CDR2: GEAIGNYY and EKD. DNA of the CDR3: TGTGCCTGTGACACTGGGGGATACGGGTCCTGGGACACCCGACAGATGTTCTTC. This sequence encodes CACDTGGYGSWDTRQMFF.

The chain has TRDV1 and TRDJ1; 9 bases are shared with TRDD3. Germline V gene sequence: CDR1 TSWWSYY, CDR2 QGS. Trimming cost V 0 bases and J 0 bases; bases outside gene matches: 8. There are 18 residues in the CDR3. CDR3 loop: CALGELFLRGIHTDKLIF. The CDR3 nucleotides read TGTGCTCTTGGGGAACTTTTCCTACGGGGGATACACACCGATAAACTCATCTTT.

This clone was seen a handful of times. The chain combines TRDV2 with TRDJ2; 11 bases align to TRDD3. CDR1 GEAIGNYY and CDR2 EKD come from the germline V gene. The CDR3 has 16 amino acids. With V trimmed by 0 bases and J by 4 bases, 3 bases remained unmatched. CDR3 DNA sequence: TGTGCCTGTGACACCGTGGGGGATACGCGGACAGCACAACTCTTCTTT. This sequence encodes CACDTVGDTRTAQLFF.

This clone was counted many times. The same CDR3 can be traced to other DNA sequences in this sample. The chain has TRDV2 and TRDJ3, with a possible D match to TRDD3 (6 bases). In germline, CDR1 is GEAIGNYY, CDR2 EKD. V lost 0 bases and J lost 0, with 11 bases in between. The CDR3 loop spans 18 amino acids. The chain's CDR3 is CACDTVLGGSWDTRQMFF. DNA of the CDR3: TGTGCCTGTGACACCGTTTTGGGGGGCTCCTGGGACACCCGACAGATGTTTTTC.

This clone was picked up a small number of times. The amino acid sequence in TCRdb belongs to a much larger clone and departs from this DNA's translation at residue 4, likely a sequencing read error; the sequence shown is translated from the DNA. This chain links TRDV2 with TRDJ3; TRDD3 agrees at 12 bases. The CDR3 runs 18 residues. Losses at the gene ends were 5 bases for V and 0 bases for J; bases not matched to a gene: 4. The germline V gene encodes CDR1 GEAIGNYY and CDR2 EKD. The CDR3 region has the DNA TGTGCCTGTGCCGTACTGGGGGATACCTCCTGGGACACCCGACAGATGTTTTTC. It codes for CACAVLGDTSWDTRQMFF.

This clone was seen a few times. This likely stems from a read error, as it lies one base from a far larger clone. The V call is TRDV2, the J call TRDJ3; 9 bases match TRDD3. Germline values: CDR1 GEAIGNYY, CDR2 EKD. The V gene end was trimmed by 0 bases and the J gene end by 0 bases; junction bases not matched to a gene: 11. The CDR3 has 21 residues. The CDR3, as DNA: TGTGCCTGTGACACCGTTCGGCTGGGGGATTCGAACTCCTGGGACACCCGACAGATGTTTTTC. This translates into CACDTVRLGDSNSWDTRQMFF.

With regard to this clone: Other DNA sequences within the sample encode an identical CDR3. This chain connects TRDV2 to TRDJ3; 7 positions match TRDD3. With V trimmed by 0 bases and J by 0 bases, 1 base remained unmatched. Germline values: CDR1 GEAIGNYY, CDR2 EKD. The CDR3 extends over 17 amino acids. In nucleotides, the CDR3 is TGTGCCTGTGACACCCTGGGGGCCTCCTGGGACACCCGACAGATGTTTTTC. It codes for CACDTLGASWDTRQMFF.